The 24 T cell receptor beta chains below all came from one sample that was sequenced in a study of technical replicates of blood from a few donors (dated by TCRdb to about 2017). Libraries were built with the immunoSEQ multiplex PCR assay. TCRdb obtained this table from immuneACCESS and retained in-frame rearrangements with V and J assigned. These tables miss some clones; where compared with another copy, unresolved V genes account for less than half of the shortfall, and the remainder is unexplained. Counted in this sample were about 76,000 clones; more than 85% of them appeared once. The top ten constitute approximately 0.25% of the sample. The sequenced sample consisted of T cells isolated from PBMCs. These receptor sequences come from a human donor in good health.

Notes on this clone: This sample includes further DNA sequences coding for the same CDR3. The CDR3 region has the DNA TGCGCCAGCAGCTTGGCCACGGTGAACACTGAAGCTTTCTTT. It codes for CASSLATVNTEAFF. The chain joins TRBV5-1 to TRBJ1-1; D remains ambiguous. Trimming cost V 0 bases and J 0 bases, with 6 bases left between them. This CDR3 has 14 amino acids. Germline CDR1 is SGHRS and CDR2 is YFSETQ.

The rearrangement links TRBV13 to TRBJ1-3; D is unclear. Germline V gene lookup returns CDR1 PRHDT and CDR2 FYEKMQ (reference sequence). Trimming cost V 1 base and J 4 bases, with 17 bases left between them. The CDR3 has 17 residues. The CDR3 sequence is CASSLVGVSGPGNTIYF. As DNA, the CDR3 is TGTGCCAGCAGCTTAGTCGGGGTATCAGGCCCCGGAAACACCATATATTTT.

The CDR3 is CASSQDEKQGARRAFF. CDR3 bases: TGCGCCAGCAGCCAAGATGAGAAACAGGGGGCGAGGAGAGCTTTCTTT. The chain couples TRBV4-1 to TRBJ1-1; 9 nucleotides agree with TRBD1. Unmatched junction bases numbered 12, after V lost 0 bases and J lost 10 bases. Per germline, CDR1 MGHRA and CDR2 YSYEKL. The CDR3 spans 16 residues.

This sequence joins TRBV13 and TRBJ2-3; 7 bases align to TRBD2. This CDR3 has 14 amino acids. Germline CDR1 is PRHDT and CDR2 is FYEKMQ (reference sequence). V dropped 5 bases and J dropped 1; count of bases not matched to a gene: 3. DNA for the CDR3: TGTGCCAGCAGCCCACGGGAGGGCACAGATACGCAGTATTTT. Amino acid sequence: CASSPREGTDTQYF.

This clone occurred once. This sequence joins TRBV5-1 and TRBJ1-4; 9 nucleotides agree with TRBD1. Losses at the gene ends were 9 bases for V and 8 bases for J; bases not matched to a gene: 11. Germline-derived CDR1 and CDR2 are SGHRS and YFSETQ. The CDR3 loop spans 14 amino acids. In DNA form, the CDR3 reads TGCGCCACCAGACCCCTGACAGGGGGAGAAAAACTGTTTTTT. It translates to CATRPLTGGEKLFF.

The J gene is TRBJ2-1, the V gene TRBV7-9; 8 nucleotides agree with TRBD2. CDR1 and CDR2 from the germline V gene are SEHNR and FQNEAQ (reference sequence). The CDR3 runs 13 residues. V was clipped by 4 bases and J by 8 bases; unmatched bases: 4. CDR3 nucleotides: TGTGCCAGCAGCTCTACTAGCGGAGATGAGCAGTTCTTC. This sequence encodes CASSSTSGDEQFF. Together with reference TRBV7-9 and TRBJ2-1, the CDR3 gives the full variable domain: DTGVSQNPRHKITKRGQNVTFRCDPISEHNRLYWYRQTLGQGPEFLTYFQNEAQLEKSRLLSDRFSAERPKGSFSTLEIQRTEQGDSAMYLCASSSTSGDEQFFGPGTRLTVL.

The chain has TRBV10-3 and TRBJ2-3; no definite D call. Germline V CDR1 and CDR2: ENHRY, SYGVKD. The CDR3 spans 15 residues. V was clipped by 0 bases and J by 2 bases, with 9 bases between them. As DNA, the CDR3 is TGTGCCATCAGTGAGTCGTCAGGAATCACAGATACGCAGTATTTT. This codes for CAISESSGITDTQYF.

This chain links TRBV2 with TRBJ2-1, with a weak D call TRBD1 (5 bases). CDR3 length equals 16 residues. The V and J ends lost 7 bases and 0 bases respectively, with 16 bases between them. Germline CDR1 is SNHLY and CDR2 is FYNNEI. CDR3 DNA: TGTGCCAGCACTCAGGAGACAGACAGCTCCTACAATGAGCAGTTCTTC. It is translated as CASTQETDSSYNEQFF.

The chain recombines TRBV5-1 with TRBJ2-1, with 10 bases matching TRBD2. With V trimmed by 4 bases and J by 0 bases, 7 bases remained unmatched. Germline V CDR1 and CDR2: SGHRS, YFSETQ. The CDR3 extends over 17 amino acids. Here the CDR3 DNA reads TGCGCCAGCAGCCTCTTAGCGGGAGGTTCCTCCTACAATGAGCAGTTCTTC. Amino acids: CASSLLAGGSSYNEQFF.

The rearrangement joins TRBV19 to TRBJ2-7; 8 nucleotides match TRBD2. V dropped 1 base and J dropped 4; count of bases not matched to a gene: 6. Germline CDR1 and CDR2: LNHDA and SQIVND (reference sequence). The CDR3 is 15 amino acids. CDR3 protein: CASSIVAGGLYEQYF. CDR3 bases: TGTGCCAGTAGTATAGTGGCGGGAGGATTGTACGAGCAGTACTTC.

The V call is TRBV6-6, the J call TRBJ2-5; TRBD1 agrees at 11 bases. Trimming took 6 bases from V and 0 from J; bases not matched to a gene: 3. Per germline, CDR1 MNHNY and CDR2 SVGAGI (reference sequence). This CDR3 region has 15 residues. CDR3 sequence reads: CASRGQGGYQETQYF. The CDR3 DNA sequence: TGTGCCAGCAGGGGACAGGGGGGGTACCAAGAGACCCAGTACTTC.

This rearrangement joins TRBV5-1 to TRBJ1-5; no firm D call. The V end lost 1 base, the J end lost 8 bases, and 10 bases lay between the germline ends. The germline CDR1 and CDR2 sequences are SGHRS and YFSETQ. The CDR3 extends over 13 amino acids. CDR3 protein: CASSLSPEEPQHF. The CDR3 region has the DNA TGCGCCAGCAGCTTGTCCCCCGAGGAGCCCCAGCATTTT.

This clone came up once. J is TRBJ2-1 and V is TRBV11-2, with D possibly matching TRBD2 (5 bases). The V gene lost 7 bases and the J gene lost 0 bases, with 13 bases spanning the gap. The CDR3 has 15 amino acids. The germline CDR1 and CDR2 sequences are SGHAT and FQNNGV. The CDR3 reads CASTRTLSSYNEQFF. The CDR3 nucleotides read TGTGCCAGCACCAGGACTCTCAGCTCCTACAATGAGCAGTTCTTC.

The V call is TRBV2, the J call TRBJ2-5; perhaps TRBD2 as D (5 bases). Germline V gives CDR1 SNHLY, CDR2 FYNNEI. Trimming pared 10 bases from V and 3 bases from J, leaving 15 bases between. This CDR3 has 13 amino acids. CDR3: CATRIRGKETQYF. The CDR3 DNA follows: TGTGCCACCCGGATCCGGGGAAAAGAGACCCAGTACTTC.

This sequence joins TRBV7-9 and TRBJ2-7; 7 bases map to TRBD1. The CDR3 runs 17 residues. In germline, CDR1 is SEHNR, CDR2 FQNEAQ (reference sequence). Trimming took 5 bases from V and 2 from J; bases not matched to a gene: 15. CDR3 nucleotide sequence: TGTGCCAGCAGCACAATCCCCGGGGACAGCGGCCCCTACGAGCAGTACTTC. It yields the protein CASSTIPGDSGPYEQYF.

The chain employs TRBV11-3 and TRBJ2-5; possible D gene TRBD1, 6 bases. V shed 4 bases and J shed 11 bases, with 11 bases lying between them. Germline V lookup: CDR1 SGHNT, CDR2 YENEEA. This CDR3 has 11 amino acids. The CDR3 bases are TGTGCCAGCAGCTCTACAGGGCAACAGTACTTC. Translated: CASSSTGQQYF.

This clone was seen just once. The chain couples TRBV27 to TRBJ2-1; TRBD2 agrees at 8 bases. Per germline, CDR1 MNHEY and CDR2 SMNVEV (reference sequence). This CDR3 is built from 15 residues. V shed 5 bases and J 9 bases; nucleotides not matched to a gene: 12. CDR3 DNA sequence: TGTGCCAGCAGTCCACCTGGACTAGCTGCGGCTGAGCAGTTCTTC. This translates into CASSPPGLAAAEQFF.

The gene calls are TRBV11-2 and TRBJ2-3; TRBD2 aligns across 13 bases. The germline CDR1 and CDR2 sequences are SGHAT and FQNNGV. The CDR3 is made up of 16 amino acids. J was trimmed by 4 bases and V by 2 bases; bases with no gene match: 3. CDR3 sequence (DNA): TGTGCCAGCAGCTTAACTAGCGGGAGGGTGGCAGATACGCAGTATTTT. Translated: CASSLTSGRVADTQYF. The full variable domain, in which reference TRBV11-2 and TRBJ2-3 provide the parts outside the CDR3, is EAGVAQSPRYKIIEKRQSVAFWCNPISGHATLYWYQQILGQGPKLLIQFQNNGVVDDSQLPKDRFSAERLKGVDSTLKIQPAKLEDSAVYLCASSLTSGRVADTQYFGPGTRLTVL.

The chain is built from TRBV10-1 and TRBJ1-1; 8 nucleotides line up with TRBD1. Germline CDR1 WNHNN, CDR2 SYGVQD (reference sequence). Losses at the gene ends were 5 bases for V and 3 bases for J; bases not matched to a gene: 5. CDR3 size: 14 residues. The CDR3 DNA is TGCGCCAGCAGTAGGACAGGGAAGGACACTGAAGCTTTCTTT. Protein sequence: CASSRTGKDTEAFF.

J is TRBJ1-5 and V is TRBV7-8; D possibly corresponds to TRBD1 (5 bases). Germline V gene lookup returns CDR1 SGHVS and CDR2 FQNEAQ. Trimming took 5 bases from V and 0 from J, leaving 8 bases between them. This CDR3 has 14 residues. The CDR3 DNA reads as TGTGCCAGCAGCAGACAGATTAGCAATCAGCCCCAGCATTTT. Translated, it gives CASSRQISNQPQHF. The full variable domain, rest sourced from reference TRBV7-8 and TRBJ1-5, is GAGVSQSPRYKVAKRGQDVALRCDPISGHVSLFWYQQALGQGPEFLTYFQNEAQLDKSGLPSDRFFAERPEGSVSTLKIQRTQQEDSAVYLCASSRQISNQPQHFGDGTRLSIL.

The chain couples TRBV30 to TRBJ1-1, with TRBD1 identical over 8 bases. Germline trimming cut 5 bases from V and 2 bases from J; bases unmatched to any gene: 4. Germline-derived CDR1 and CDR2 are GTSNPN and SVGIG (reference sequence). This CDR3 has 13 amino acids. The CDR3 nucleotides are TGTGCCTGGGTAGACAGGGGAAACACTGAAGCTTTCTTT. This sequence encodes CAWVDRGNTEAFF.

The rearrangement uses TRBV21-1 and TRBJ2-7; the table's D gene call, TRBD2, was not cross checked with the DNA. TRBV21-1 is noted as a pseudogene. The CDR3 is 12 residues long. The DNA for the CDR3 is TGTGCCAGGGGGCCGACTAGGCGCGAGCAGTACTTC. It is translated as CARGPTRREQYF.

This clone was seen only a few times. The chain recombines TRBV15 with TRBJ2-3, with D possibly being TRBD1 (6 bases). There are 17 residues in the CDR3. Germline-derived CDR1 and CDR2 are LNHNV and YYDKDF (reference sequence). Trimming pared 0 bases from V and 3 bases from J, leaving 16 bases between. CDR3 amino acids: CATSRDPYRDETDTQYF. CDR3 coding DNA: TGTGCCACCAGCAGAGATCCCTACAGGGACGAGACAGATACGCAGTATTTT.

This clone was observed a single time. The chain joins TRBV6-5 to TRBJ1-5; D gene ambiguous. This CDR3 spans 13 amino acids. Germline values: CDR1 MNHEY, CDR2 SVGAGI. V shed 7 bases and J shed 0 bases, with 7 bases lying between them. This CDR3 is CASTSGSNQPQHF. The CDR3 bases are TGTGCCAGCACTTCGGGTAGCAATCAGCCCCAGCATTTT.